A single sample gave rise to the 2 T cell receptor beta chains below, sequenced in a study of blood T cell repertoires in COVID-19. TCRdb keeps only in-frame clones here, not all; method: immunoSEQ multiplex PCR. The sample consists of 200,000 to 250,000 clones, roughly nine tenths of them appearing once. Material: peripheral blood. Source of these receptors: a man aged 55-75 years who had recovered from COVID-19.

This clone was observed once. The J gene is TRBJ1-2, the V gene TRBV6-2 or TRBV6-3, with TRBD1 identical over 11 bases. The CDR3 is 15 amino acids. The V gene's germline CDR1 is MNHEY and CDR2 SVGEGT. Trimming took 0 bases from V and 4 from J; bases not matched to a gene: 1. Here the CDR3 reads CASSYSGTGGYGYTF. In DNA, the CDR3 is TGTGCCAGCAGTTACTCCGGGACAGGGGGCTATGGCTACACCTTC.

Here the CDR3 reads CASRTTTNTGELFF. As DNA, the CDR3 is TGTGCCAGCAGAACTACCACGAACACCGGGGAGCTGTTTTTT. J is TRBJ2-2 and V is TRBV5-5; D gene uncertain. This CDR3 comprises 14 residues. Germline CDR1 reads SGHKS; CDR2 reads YYEKEE (reference sequence). The V end was cut by 5 bases, the J end by 0 bases, with 8 bases between.